The 16 T cell receptor beta chains below were found in one sample sequenced in a study of shared clonotypes between healthy human individuals. Method: immunoSEQ multiplex PCR; TCRdb's copy keeps in-frame clones and lacks some. The table shows fewer than 1.8 million clones, with around 98.5% occurring only once. The specimen sequenced was naive CD4+ T cells sorted from blood. Subset given: CD45RA+ positively selected. All receptors come from a young man in good health.

The rearrangement joins TRBV28 to TRBJ2-7; the D is unclear. The CDR3 is made up of 13 amino acids. Trimming removed 4 bases at V and 12 bases at J, with 19 bases between. Germline assignment: CDR1 MDHEN and CDR2 SYDVKM. The CDR3, as DNA: TGTGCCAGCAGTTCCTCCCCCAGCCGCAGGCGGTACTTC. This codes for CASSSSPSRRRYF.

The CDR3: CASSPIGAETQYF. The CDR3 nucleotides read TGTGCCAGCAGCCCAATCGGGGCAGAGACCCAGTACTTC. The J gene is TRBJ2-5, the V gene TRBV7-8; either TRBD1 or TRBD2 may fit D (5 bases each). The CDR3 spans 13 residues. Trimming cost V 5 bases and J 4 bases, with 11 bases left between them. Germline CDR1 reads SGHVS; CDR2 reads FQNEAQ.

The chain recombines TRBV28 with TRBJ1-5; a possible D gene is TRBD1 (5 bases). The length of the CDR3 is 16 residues. The V and J ends lost 4 bases and 2 bases respectively, with 15 bases between them. CDR1 and CDR2 from the germline V gene are MDHEN and SYDVKM. CDR3 sequence: CASSSQGQLGNQPQHF. The CDR3 bases are TGTGCCAGCAGTTCCCAGGGTCAGTTGGGCAATCAGCCCCAGCATTTT.

As to this clone: Within the sample, other DNA sequences also encode this same CDR3. The chain joins TRBV18 to TRBJ1-5; D remains unclear. Trimming left V 2 bases short and J 1 base short, with 6 bases between. Germline V gene lookup returns CDR1 KGHSH and CDR2 LQKENI. CDR3 length equals 14 residues. Here the CDR3 DNA reads TGTGCCAGCTCACCAGGGCGGAGCAATCAGCCCCAGCATTTT. It specifies CASSPGRSNQPQHF.

The chain joins TRBV5-1 to TRBJ2-2, with D possibly TRBD2 on 6 matching bases. This CDR3 comprises 15 residues. Germline V gene data show CDR1 as SGHRS and CDR2 as YFSETQ. Trimming took off 4 bases at V and 2 bases at J, with 12 bases between the two ends. CDR3 DNA: TGCGCCAGCAGCACCCGGGAGACTAACACCGGGGAGCTGTTTTTT. Translation gives CASSTRETNTGELFF.

This rearrangement joins TRBV7-6 to TRBJ2-1; a possible D gene is TRBD2 (7 bases). There are 16 residues in the CDR3. CDR1 and CDR2 (germline): SGHVS, FNYEAQ. Trimming shortened V by 2 bases and J by 7 bases, and 18 bases separated the two germline ends. DNA of the CDR3: TGTGCCAGCAGCTTAATGGGTCTAGAGGGGGGGAATGAGCAGTTCTTC. Translating it yields CASSLMGLEGGNEQFF.

The chain uses TRBV18 and TRBJ1-2; unclear D gene. The CDR3 length is 15 residues. Trimming left V 2 bases short and J 8 bases short, with 18 bases between. In germline, CDR1 is KGHSH, CDR2 LQKENI. The CDR3 coding sequence is TGTGCCAGCTCACCAGGTCCGGGAGAGGCGGAGGGCTACACCTTC. Protein: CASSPGPGEAEGYTF. The entire variable domain, with the rest obtained from reference TRBV18 and TRBJ1-2, is as follows: NAGVMQNPRHLVRRRGQEARLRCSPMKGHSHVYWYRQLPEEGLKFMVYLQKENIIDESGMPKERFSAEFPKEGPSILRIQQVVRGDSAAYFCASSPGPGEAEGYTFGSGTRLTVV.

The chain joins TRBV6-6 to TRBJ2-7; 9 nucleotides match TRBD2. This CDR3 region has 14 residues. Germline values: CDR1 MNHNY, CDR2 SVGAGI (reference sequence). The V segment lost 0 bases and the J segment 7 bases; nucleotides outside the gene matches: 4. CDR3 sequence (DNA): TGTGCCAGCAGTTACTCGACTAGCGGAGGGGAGCAGTACTTC. Translated, it gives CASSYSTSGGEQYF.

The chain has TRBV11-2 and TRBJ1-1; no clear D gene. The V gene's germline CDR1 is SGHAT and CDR2 FQNNGV. Trimming took off 5 bases at V and 6 bases at J, with 19 bases between the two ends. The CDR3 runs 15 residues. This CDR3 is CASSGGKGFTPEAFF. The CDR3 region has the DNA TGTGCCAGCAGCGGCGGCAAAGGGTTCACCCCTGAAGCTTTCTTT.

V and J are TRBV27 and TRBJ2-1; TRBD2 agrees at 7 bases. J was trimmed by 5 bases and V by 5 bases; bases with no gene match: 12. The CDR3 covers 16 residues. Germline lookup yields CDR1 MNHEY and CDR2 SMNVEV (reference sequence). In nucleotides, the CDR3 is TGTGCCAGCAGTCAACAATTGAGGCGGGGGAACAATGAGCAGTTCTTC. Amino acid sequence: CASSQQLRRGNNEQFF.

The chain combines TRBV28 with TRBJ1-5, with a tentative D call TRBD1 (6 bases). CDR1 is MDHEN, CDR2 SYDVKM, per germline. Trimming took off 11 bases at V and 1 base at J, with 12 bases between the two ends. The CDR3 covers 13 residues. CDR3 sequence (DNA): TGTGCCTGGGGGGGCAGAAGCAATCAGCCCCAGCATTTT. Amino acid sequence: CAWGGRSNQPQHF.

The rearrangement joins TRBV5-4 to TRBJ2-2, with D perhaps given as TRBD1 or TRBD2 (5 bases each). The CDR3 totals 16 residues. CDR1 is SGHNT and CDR2 is YYREEE in the germline V gene (reference sequence). Trimming took 4 bases from V and 4 from J, leaving 17 bases between them. The CDR3 here is CASSPPGAAFTGELFF. The CDR3 nucleotides read TGTGCCAGCAGCCCCCCCGGGGCGGCATTCACCGGGGAGCTGTTTTTT.

The chain is built from TRBV15 and TRBJ1-1; D not resolved. The germline gives CDR1 LNHNV, CDR2 YYDKDF (reference sequence). This CDR3 is 13 amino acids long. V shed 2 bases and J shed 2 bases, with 6 bases lying between them. The DNA for the CDR3 is TGTGCCACCAGCAGAACAGTCAACACTGAAGCTTTCTTT. Translated: CATSRTVNTEAFF.

The chain has TRBV18 and TRBJ2-2; perhaps TRBD2 as D (5 bases). This CDR3 region has 16 residues. The V gene's germline CDR1 is KGHSH and CDR2 LQKENI. V was pared by 2 bases and J by 1 base, with 11 bases between. The CDR3 spells CASSPSGPLNTGELFF. The DNA of the CDR3 is TGTGCCAGCTCACCAAGCGGTCCCTTGAACACCGGGGAGCTGTTTTTT.

This chain connects TRBV9 to TRBJ1-2; D remains unclear. CDR3 size: 12 residues. Germline V gene sequence: CDR1 SGDLS, CDR2 YYNGEE. Trimming removed 2 bases from V and 0 bases from J, with 2 bases in between. The CDR3 bases are TGTGCCAGCAGCGTCCCTAACTATGGCTACACCTTC. Its protein is CASSVPNYGYTF.

This chain uses TRBV5-1 with TRBJ2-3; the match to TRBD2 covers 8 bases. Germline V lookup: CDR1 SGHRS, CDR2 YFSETQ. The CDR3 is 16 residues long. With 7 bases clipped from V and 4 bases from J, the junction kept 14 bases outside the gene matches. The CDR3 here is CASCCGGQGRPDTQYF. CDR3 coding DNA: TGCGCCAGCTGCTGCGGGGGGCAGGGTCGGCCAGATACGCAGTATTTT.